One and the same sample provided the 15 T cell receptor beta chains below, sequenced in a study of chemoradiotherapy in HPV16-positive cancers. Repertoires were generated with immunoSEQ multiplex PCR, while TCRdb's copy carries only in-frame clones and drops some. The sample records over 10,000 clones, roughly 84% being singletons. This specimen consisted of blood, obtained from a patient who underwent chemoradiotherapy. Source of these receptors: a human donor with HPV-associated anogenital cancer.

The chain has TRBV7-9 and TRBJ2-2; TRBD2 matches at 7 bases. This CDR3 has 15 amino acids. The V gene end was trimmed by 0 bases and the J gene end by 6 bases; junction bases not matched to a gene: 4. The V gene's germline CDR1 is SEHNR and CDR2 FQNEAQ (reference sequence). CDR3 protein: CASSLAGGTSGELFF. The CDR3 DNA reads TGTGCCAGCAGCTTAGCGGGAGGGACTTCCGGGGAGCTGTTTTTT.

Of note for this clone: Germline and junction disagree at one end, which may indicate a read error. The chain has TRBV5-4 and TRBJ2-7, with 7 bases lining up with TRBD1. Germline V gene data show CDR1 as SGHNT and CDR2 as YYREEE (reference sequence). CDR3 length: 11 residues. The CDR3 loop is CASSLEGQPLF. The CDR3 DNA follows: TGTGCCAGCAGCTTGGAGGGACAGCCCCTATTC.

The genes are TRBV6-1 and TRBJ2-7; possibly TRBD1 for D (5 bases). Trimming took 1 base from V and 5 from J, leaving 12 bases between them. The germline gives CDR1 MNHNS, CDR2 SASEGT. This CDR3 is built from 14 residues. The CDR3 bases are TGTGCCAGCAGTGAAGTACAGGCGGTCGACGAGCAGTACTTC. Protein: CASSEVQAVDEQYF.

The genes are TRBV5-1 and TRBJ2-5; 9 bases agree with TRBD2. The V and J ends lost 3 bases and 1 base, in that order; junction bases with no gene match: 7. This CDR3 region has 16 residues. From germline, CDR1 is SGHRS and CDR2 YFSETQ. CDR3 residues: CASSSLAGNIQETQYF. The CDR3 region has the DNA TGCGCCAGCAGCTCTCTAGCGGGGAATATCCAAGAGACCCAGTACTTC.

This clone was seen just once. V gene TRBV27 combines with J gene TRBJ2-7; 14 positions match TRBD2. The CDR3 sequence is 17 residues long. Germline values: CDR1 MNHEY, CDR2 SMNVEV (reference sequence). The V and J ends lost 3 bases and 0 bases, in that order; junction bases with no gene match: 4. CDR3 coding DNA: TGTGCCAGCAGTTTTTTTGGACTAGCGGGGGGCTCCTACGAGCAGTACTTC. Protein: CASSFFGLAGGSYEQYF.

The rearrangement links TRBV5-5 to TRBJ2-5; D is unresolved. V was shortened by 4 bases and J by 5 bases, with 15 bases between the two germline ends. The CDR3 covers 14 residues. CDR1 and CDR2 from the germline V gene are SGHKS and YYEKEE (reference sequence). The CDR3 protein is CASSREPHRETQYF. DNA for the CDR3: TGTGCCAGCAGCAGGGAACCCCATAGGGAGACCCAGTACTTC.

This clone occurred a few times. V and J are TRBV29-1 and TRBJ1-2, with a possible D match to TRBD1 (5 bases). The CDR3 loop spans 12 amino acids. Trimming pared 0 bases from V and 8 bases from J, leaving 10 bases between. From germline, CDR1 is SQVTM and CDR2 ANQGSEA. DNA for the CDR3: TGCAGCGTTGAAGAACAGGAGGAAGGCTACACCTTC. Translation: CSVEEQEEGYTF.

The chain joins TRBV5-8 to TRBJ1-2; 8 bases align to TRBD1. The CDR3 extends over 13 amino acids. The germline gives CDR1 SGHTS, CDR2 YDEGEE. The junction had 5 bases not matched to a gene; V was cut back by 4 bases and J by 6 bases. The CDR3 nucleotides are TGTGCCAGCAGCCCGGACAGGGTGGATGGCTACACCTTC. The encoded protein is CASSPDRVDGYTF. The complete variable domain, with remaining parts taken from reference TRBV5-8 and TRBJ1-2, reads EAGVTQSPTHLIKTRGQQATLRCSPISGHTSVYWYQQALGLGLQFLLWYDEGEERNRGNFPPRFSGRQFPNYSSELNVNALELEDSALYLCASSPDRVDGYTFGSGTRLTVV.

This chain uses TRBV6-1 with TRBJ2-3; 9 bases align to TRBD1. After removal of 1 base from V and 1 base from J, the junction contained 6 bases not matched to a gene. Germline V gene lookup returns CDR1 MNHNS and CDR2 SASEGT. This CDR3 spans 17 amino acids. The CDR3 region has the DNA TGTGCCAGCAGTGAAGGGGACAGGGTGCGTGGCACAGATACGCAGTATTTT. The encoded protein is CASSEGDRVRGTDTQYF.

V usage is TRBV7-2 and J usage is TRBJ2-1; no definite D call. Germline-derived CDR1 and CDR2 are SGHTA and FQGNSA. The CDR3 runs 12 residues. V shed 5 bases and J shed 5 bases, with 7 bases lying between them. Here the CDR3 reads CASSPTNNEQFF. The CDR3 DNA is TGTGCCAGCAGCCCAACCAACAATGAGCAGTTCTTC.

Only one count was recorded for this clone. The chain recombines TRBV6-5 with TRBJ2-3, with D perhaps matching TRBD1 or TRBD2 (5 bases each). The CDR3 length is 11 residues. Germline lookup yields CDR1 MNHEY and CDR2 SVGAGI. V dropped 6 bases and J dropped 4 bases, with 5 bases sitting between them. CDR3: CASRGADTQYF. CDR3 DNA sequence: TGTGCCAGCAGGGGGGCAGATACGCAGTATTTT.

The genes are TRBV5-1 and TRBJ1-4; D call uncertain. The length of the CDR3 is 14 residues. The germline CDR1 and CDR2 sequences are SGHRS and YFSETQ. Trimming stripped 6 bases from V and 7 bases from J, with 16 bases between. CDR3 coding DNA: TGCGCCAGCACAACGATTCCTATGGCTGAAAAACTGTTTTTT. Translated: CASTTIPMAEKLFF.

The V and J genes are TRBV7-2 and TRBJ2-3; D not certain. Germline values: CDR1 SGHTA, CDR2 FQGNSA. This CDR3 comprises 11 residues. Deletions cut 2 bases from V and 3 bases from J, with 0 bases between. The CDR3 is CASSLTDTQYF. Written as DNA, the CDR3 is TGTGCCAGCAGCTTAACAGATACGCAGTATTTT.

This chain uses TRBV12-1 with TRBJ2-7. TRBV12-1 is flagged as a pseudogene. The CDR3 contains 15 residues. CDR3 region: CASSFAVTSPYEQYV. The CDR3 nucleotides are TGTGCCAGCAGCTTTGCGGTCACCAGCCCCTACGAGCAGTACGTC.

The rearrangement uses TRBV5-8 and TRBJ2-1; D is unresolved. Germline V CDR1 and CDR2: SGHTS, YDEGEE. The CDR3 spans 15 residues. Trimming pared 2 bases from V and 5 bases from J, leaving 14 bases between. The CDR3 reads CASSFFQQQNNEQFF. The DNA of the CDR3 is TGTGCCAGCAGCTTTTTCCAACAGCAAAACAATGAGCAGTTCTTC.